These T cell receptor beta chains were read from a single sample in a study of shared clonotypes between healthy human individuals. Sequencing was performed with immunoSEQ multiplex PCR; in TCRdb, only in-frame clones are kept and a portion is missing. The sample records about 2.4 million clones, over 85% being singletons. Sequencing used naive CD4+ T cells from PBMCs. Receptors originate from a man in his late teens or twenties in good health. Some clones in this sample may be carry-over from other donors' samples. CDR3s include the opening cysteine and the closing phenylalanine or tryptophan. A D gene is named only where the DNA matches it firmly. Clone size appears in some rows only: once, few, many, or a class for an expanded clone.

TRBJ1-2 NA NA TRBV28 CASSSRSRTF TGTGCCAGCAGCTCCCGGAGCCGCACCTTC
TRBJ2-2 NA NA TRBV11-2 CASYTLNTGELFF TGTGCCAGCTATACCCTGAACACCGGGGAGCTGTTTTTT
TRBJ2-7 NA NA TRBV10-2 CASRLGPPPYEQYF TGCGCCAGCAGATTGGGTCCGCCGCCATACGAGCAGTACTTC
TRBJ1-4 TRBD1 few TRBV18 CASSPNDRGRGEKLFF TGTGCCAGCTCACCCAACGACAGGGGGCGAGGCGAAAAACTGTTTTTT
TRBJ2-7 TRBD1 NA TRBV4-1 CASRGAGGRSSYEQYF TGCGCCAGCAGAGGAGCAGGGGGCCGATCTTCCTACGAGCAGTACTTC
TRBJ2-7 TRBD2 once TRBV18 CASSPRGGIDYEQYF TGTGCCAGCTCACCACGGGGGGGGATAGACTACGAGCAGTACTTC
TRBJ2-2 NA NA TRBV7-3 CASSSNGGLAGELFF TGTGCCAGCAGCTCAAACGGAGGACTGGCCGGGGAGCTGTTTTTT
TRBJ1-5 NA NA TRBV19 CASSPGYSNQPQHF TGTGCCAGTAGTCCGGGTTACAGCAATCAGCCCCAGCATTTT
TRBJ2-6 NA NA TRBV27 CASSLGGFIPGANVLTF TGTGCCAGCAGTCTCGGGGGCTTTATCCCTGGGGCCAACGTCCTGACTTTC
TRBJ2-5 TRBD1 NA TRBV29-1 CSVGQGARGVTQYF TGCAGCGTTGGACAGGGGGCGCGGGGTGTGACCCAGTACTTC
TRBJ1-2 NA NA TRBV5-1 CASSLAPDYGYTF TGCGCCAGCAGCTTGGCCCCGGACTATGGCTACACCTTC
TRBJ1-1 NA NA TRBV19 CASSIRSYPNTEAFF TGTGCCAGTAGTATCAGGAGCTACCCGAACACTGAAGCTTTCTTT
TRBJ2-1 TRBD2 NA TRBV14 CASSRRLAGSYNEQFF TGTGCCAGCAGCCGCAGACTAGCGGGATCCTACAATGAGCAGTTCTTC
TRBJ1-2 NA NA TRBV28 CASSRSLQGYTF TGTGCCAGCAGTCGGAGCCTTCAGGGCTACACCTTC
TRBJ1-3 NA NA TRBV5-8 CASSLRGSGNTIYF TGTGCCAGCAGCTTAAGGGGCTCTGGAAACACCATATATTTT
TRBJ2-1 TRBD1 NA TRBV6-5 CASSSGQGLGNEQFF TGTGCCAGCAGTTCGGGACAGGGGCTGGGTAATGAGCAGTTCTTC
TRBJ2-3 TRBD2 NA TRBV12-5 CASGSRAWSGVTDTQYF TGTGCTAGTGGTTCGCGGGCCTGGAGCGGGGTCACAGATACGCAGTATTTT
TRBJ1-1 TRBD1 NA TRBV7-3 CASSLQGASSTEAFF TGTGCCAGCAGCTTACAGGGGGCTTCGAGCACTGAAGCTTTCTTT
TRBJ2-5 TRBD1 NA TRBV7-3 CASSRDRVQETQYF TGTGCCAGCAGCCGGGACAGGGTCCAAGAGACCCAGTACTTC
TRBJ2-2 NA NA TRBV19 CASSIARGTPNTGELFF TGTGCCAGTAGTATAGCCCGGGGGACACCTAACACCGGGGAGCTGTTTTTT
TRBJ2-1 NA NA TRBV2 CASSPIEPNEQFF TGTGCCAGCAGCCCTATCGAGCCCAATGAGCAGTTCTTC
TRBJ2-5 TRBD2 NA TRBV19 CASSIRLAGPETQYF TGTGCCAGTAGTATACGGCTAGCGGGCCCAGAGACCCAGTACTTC
TRBJ1-2 NA NA TRBV18 CASSYGQGVYGYTF TGTGCCAGCTCGTACGGGCAGGGCGTCTATGGCTACACCTTC
TRBJ2-3 NA NA TRBV27 CASTPQTGRTDTQYF TGTGCCAGCACTCCCCAAACTGGACGCACAGATACGCAGTATTTT
TRBJ1-2 NA NA TRBV6-5 CASGQNYGYTF TGTGCCAGCGGACAAAACTATGGCTACACCTTC
TRBJ2-2 NA NA TRBV4-3 CASSQAGRGTGELFF TGCGCCAGCAGCCAAGCGGGACGCGGCACCGGGGAGCTGTTTTTT
TRBJ2-5 NA once TRBV10-3 CAINPDGNQETQYF TGTGCCATCAACCCTGACGGAAACCAAGAGACCCAGTACTTC
TRBJ2-7 TRBD1 NA TRBV5-1 CASSPGQGAFYEQYF TGCGCCAGCAGCCCGGGACAGGGGGCCTTCTACGAGCAGTACTTC
TRBJ2-7 TRBD2 NA TRBV5-4 CASSEGLQTYEQYF TGTGCCAGCAGCGAGGGACTACAAACCTACGAGCAGTACTTC
TRBJ2-7 NA NA TRBV19 CASSTQGYEQYF TGTGCCAGTAGTACACAGGGTTACGAGCAGTACTTC
TRBJ2-1 TRBD2 NA TRBV6-1 CASTPSGSSYNEQFF TGTGCCAGCACCCCTAGCGGGAGTTCCTACAATGAGCAGTTCTTC
TRBJ1-5 NA NA TRBV6-1 CASRPTGASNQPQHF TGTGCCAGCAGACCCACAGGAGCTAGCAATCAGCCCCAGCATTTT
TRBJ2-2 NA NA TRBV28 CASTRPGTGELFF TGTGCCAGCACCCGGCCGGGCACCGGGGAGCTGTTTTTT
TRBJ2-7 TRBD2 NA TRBV6-6 CASRTSGFSYEQYF TGTGCCAGCAGAACTAGCGGATTCTCCTACGAGCAGTACTTC
TRBJ2-7 NA NA TRBV15 CATSRKRGYGPEQYF TGTGCCACCAGCCGGAAAAGGGGATACGGCCCCGAGCAGTACTTC
TRBJ2-1 TRBD2 few TRBV5-1 CASSPLAGSYNEQFF TGCGCCAGCAGCCCACTAGCGGGCTCCTACAATGAGCAGTTCTTC
TRBJ2-7 NA NA TRBV5-5 CASSFAGSYEQYF TGTGCCAGCAGCTTTGCAGGGAGCTACGAGCAGTACTTC
TRBJ2-5 TRBD1 NA TRBV10-3 CAISGTIGTGKETQYF TGTGCCATCAGTGGCACGATCGGGACAGGGAAAGAGACCCAGTACTTC
TRBJ2-3 NA NA TRBV5-1 CASSLPARDRTDTQYF TGCGCCAGCAGCTTGCCGGCCCGAGACCGCACAGATACGCAGTATTTT
TRBJ1-2 TRBD1 NA TRBV5-6 CASSFLTGGNYGYTF TGTGCCAGCAGCTTCTTGACAGGGGGCAACTATGGCTACACCTTC
TRBJ1-5 NA NA TRBV5-1 CASSSGSELSQPQHF TGCGCCAGCAGCTCGGGCTCCGAACTTAGTCAGCCCCAGCATTTT
TRBJ1-1 NA NA TRBV27 CASSFGHPGTEAFF TGTGCCAGCAGTTTTGGGCATCCGGGGACTGAAGCTTTCTTT
TRBJ2-5 TRBD1 NA TRBV9 CASSVKFGTGREDRQYF TGTGCCAGCAGCGTGAAATTTGGGACAGGGAGGGAAGATAGGCAGTACTTC
TRBJ2-2 NA NA TRBV5-1 CASSLVRDPGELFF TGCGCCAGCAGCTTGGTGAGGGACCCCGGGGAGCTGTTTTTT
TRBJ2-3 NA NA TRBV29-1 CSVGVGASTDTQYF TGCAGCGTTGGAGTAGGGGCGAGCACAGATACGCAGTATTTT
TRBJ2-3 TRBD2 NA TRBV27 CASSFRASGSSTDTQYF TGTGCCAGCAGTTTTCGGGCTAGCGGGAGTAGCACAGATACGCAGTATTTT
TRBJ1-1 NA NA TRBV28 CASSSLTDPDRMNTEAFF TGTGCCAGCAGTTCACTTACGGATCCTGACAGAATGAACACTGAAGCTTTCTTT
TRBJ2-1 NA NA TRBV7-9 CASSSLGDLIYNEQFF TGTGCCAGCAGTTCCTTGGGGGACCTAATCTACAATGAGCAGTTCTTC
TRBJ2-1 NA NA TRBV27 CASSWGTAFNEQFF TGTGCCAGCAGTTGGGGGACCGCCTTTAATGAGCAGTTCTTC
TRBJ2-1 NA once TRBV10-3 CASSRDSWSSYNEQFF TGTGCCTCCTCTCGGGACTCCTGGAGCTCCTACAATGAGCAGTTCTTC
TRBJ1-3 TRBD1 NA TRBV5-4 CASSSPTGSSGNTIYF TGTGCCAGCAGCTCTCCGACAGGGAGCTCTGGAAACACCATATATTTT
TRBJ1-6 NA NA TRBV7-9 CASSSYSPLHF TGTGCCAGCAGCTCCTATTCACCCCTCCACTTT
TRBJ1-5 NA once TRBV5-4 CASSLDGNQPQHF TGTGCCAGCAGCTTGGACGGGAATCAGCCCCAGCATTTT
TRBJ1-1 TRBD1 NA TRBV7-2 CASSPGQTNTEAFF TGTGCCAGCAGCCCGGGACAGACGAACACTGAAGCTTTCTTT
TRBJ2-3 NA NA TRBV6-6 CASSLNLPTDTQYF TGTGCCAGCAGCCTAAACTTGCCCACAGATACGCAGTATTTT
TRBJ2-3 TRBD2 NA TRBV11-2 CASSSTGSGGTQYF TGTGCCAGCAGTTCGACTGGGTCGGGAGGTACGCAGTATTTT
TRBJ2-7 NA NA TRBV18 CASSPEVEGQYF TGTGCCAGCTCACCCGAGGTCGAGGGGCAGTACTTC
TRBJ2-1 NA NA TRBV11-2 CASSLVLDEQFF TGTGCCAGCAGCTTAGTTCTCGATGAGCAGTTCTTC
TRBJ2-1 TRBD2 NA TRBV28 CASLSGGDNEQFF TGTGCCAGTCTAAGCGGGGGAGACAATGAGCAGTTCTTC
TRBJ2-6 NA NA TRBV6-5 CASRYSGANVLTF TGTGCCAGCAGATACTCTGGGGCCAACGTCCTGACTTTC